This T cell receptor beta chain originates from a study of blood T cell repertoires in COVID-19. Study-level background: Specimens from acute and convalescent COVID-19 originated in the United States, Italy and Spain.

The V gene lost 5 bases and the J gene lost 7 bases, with 19 bases spanning the gap. The germline CDR1 and CDR2 sequences are SGHRS and YFSETQ. The CDR3 runs to 15 residues. Original processing notes: Estimated nucleated cell counts came from reference gene primer amplification. This table comes from immunoSEQ multiplex PCR, and its TCRdb copy is limited to in-frame clones, with some not included. The V and J calls and clone size come from that table; D and trimming were worked out from the DNA. The sample yields 150,000 to 200,000 clones, more than 75% seen once. Sequenced input: peripheral blood. This clonotype was obtained from a man between 65 and 85 years old with acute or convalescent COVID-19. The V and J genes are TRBV5-1 and TRBJ1-5; D remains unclear. Here the CDR3 reads CASRSSPRVCQPQHF. CDR3 sequence (DNA): TGCGCCAGCAGGTCTTCCCCGAGGGTTTGCCAGCCCCAGCATTTT.